A single sample gave rise to the 19 T cell receptor beta chains below, sequenced in a study of beta chain features in type 1 diabetes. These receptors' targets are unknown. Whole-study findings and limits: Across all four CD4+ subsets, people with type 1 diabetes showed modestly shorter TCRB CDR3s.

The study reverse transcribed the entire isolated RNA, so it sequenced expressed TCRB transcripts. The data were produced by immunoSEQ multiplex PCR, yet TCRdb's version contains in-frame clones alone and is incomplete. The table has 95,000 to 150,000 clones, less than 20% seen once. Sample: central memory CD4+ T cells from blood. The receptors shown here come from a man aged 25-45 years with type 1 diabetes.

This clone has a handful of counts. The gene calls are TRBV15 and TRBJ2-3, with 7 positions matching TRBD1. The CDR3 is 15 residues long. The junction had 9 bases not matched to a gene; V was cut back by 9 bases and J by 0 bases. Looked up from germline, CDR1 is LNHNV and CDR2 is YYDKDF (reference sequence). CDR3 DNA: TGTGCCACAAAAGCCAAGGGACAGAGCACAGATACGCAGTATTTT. As protein: CATKAKGQSTDTQYF.

This clone appeared a few times. This chain joins TRBV7-9 and TRBJ1-5; D is perhaps TRBD1 (6 bases). CDR1 and CDR2 (germline): SEHNR, FQNEAQ (reference sequence). The CDR3 is 15 amino acids. The V end was cut by 5 bases, the J end by 4 bases, with 15 bases between. Here the CDR3 reads CASSPRDTINQPQHF. Here the CDR3 DNA reads TGTGCCAGCAGCCCCCGGGACACGATAAATCAGCCCCAGCATTTT.

This clone has more than one count but fewer than ten. J is TRBJ2-7 and V is TRBV5-1, with D possibly TRBD2 on 6 matching bases. From germline, CDR1 is SGHRS and CDR2 YFSETQ. The CDR3 length is 11 residues. V was clipped by 3 bases and J by 9 bases, with 10 bases between them. The CDR3 DNA reads as TGCGCCAGCAGCTCCCGGGGGACGCAGTACTTC. Residues: CASSSRGTQYF.

This clone was seen a handful of times. The rearrangement uses TRBV30 and TRBJ2-3; the match to TRBD1 covers 7 bases. CDR1 and CDR2 from the germline V gene are GTSNPN and SVGIG (reference sequence). The CDR3 has 16 amino acids. V was pared by 6 bases and J by 0 bases, with 12 bases of the junction left unmatched. CDR3 sequence reads: CACGRPGGKSTDTQYF. The DNA of the CDR3 is TGTGCCTGCGGCAGACCAGGGGGTAAGAGCACAGATACGCAGTATTTT. Together with reference TRBV30 and TRBJ2-3, the CDR3 gives the full variable domain: SQTIHQWPATLVQPVGSPLSLECTVEGTSNPNLYWYRQAAGRGLQLLFYSVGIGQISSEVPQNLSASRPQDRQFILSSKKLLLSDSGFYLCACGRPGGKSTDTQYFGPGTRLTVL.

This clone was seen a few times. The chain employs TRBV15 and TRBJ1-6, with 8 bases fitting TRBD1. The CDR3 is 15 amino acids. V dropped 0 bases and J dropped 9; count of bases not matched to a gene: 4. Looked up from germline, CDR1 is LNHNV and CDR2 is YYDKDF (reference sequence). The CDR3 nucleotides read TGTGCCACCAGCAGAGAGTCAACAGGGGGTTCACCCCTCCACTTT. This encodes CATSRESTGGSPLHF.

This clone appeared a few times. The chain employs TRBV6-5 and TRBJ2-6; D ambiguous. The CDR3 sequence is 14 residues long. V was shortened by 8 bases and J by 2 bases, with 10 bases between the two germline ends. Germline loops: CDR1 MNHEY, CDR2 SVGAGI. For the CDR3, the DNA is TGTGCCAGCTGCGATGGGCCTGGGGCCAACGTCCTGACTTTC. Translated: CASCDGPGANVLTF.

This clone was detected only a few times. The rearrangement links TRBV11-2 to TRBJ2-7; D remains ambiguous. V lost 3 bases and J lost 0, with 6 bases in between. This CDR3 region has 13 residues. In germline, CDR1 is SGHAT, CDR2 FQNNGV. Here the CDR3 DNA reads TGTGCCAGCAGCTTTGTTGGCTCCTACGAGCAGTACTTC. This sequence encodes CASSFVGSYEQYF. The complete variable domain, with remaining parts taken from reference TRBV11-2 and TRBJ2-7, reads EAGVAQSPRYKIIEKRQSVAFWCNPISGHATLYWYQQILGQGPKLLIQFQNNGVVDDSQLPKDRFSAERLKGVDSTLKIQPAKLEDSAVYLCASSFVGSYEQYFGPGTRLTVT.

This clone was seen more than once but under ten times. The chain recombines TRBV2 with TRBJ2-5; D could derive from TRBD1 or TRBD2 (5 bases each). The J call is in doubt because the DNA end fits TRBJ2-7 better. The germline gives CDR1 SNHLY, CDR2 FYNNEI. CDR3 size: 14 residues. CDR3 residues: CASKEPGPAYEQYF. Written as DNA, the CDR3 is TGTGCCAGCAAAGAACCGGGACCGGCCTACGAGCAGTACTTC.

This clone was picked up a small number of times. The rearrangement links TRBV11-2 to TRBJ1-1; D gene uncertain. CDR3 length: 13 amino acids. V was pared by 5 bases and J by 1 base, with 8 bases between. Germline values: CDR1 SGHAT, CDR2 FQNNGV. The CDR3 loop reads CASSPTQNTEAFF. The CDR3 DNA sequence: TGTGCCAGCAGCCCTACACAGAACACTGAAGCTTTCTTT.

The chain joins TRBV7-2 to TRBJ2-7, with TRBD2 matching over 8 bases. This CDR3 spans 13 amino acids. Germline CDR1 and CDR2: SGHTA and FQGNSA. V lost 4 bases to trimming and J lost 6 bases; unmatched junction nucleotides: 5. CDR3 in amino acids: CASSSGLAGEQYF. The CDR3 DNA is TGTGCCAGCAGCTCCGGACTAGCAGGCGAGCAGTACTTC.

The rearrangement uses TRBV6-5 and TRBJ1-4, with D possibly TRBD1 on 6 matching bases. This CDR3 is 14 amino acids long. Germline CDR1 reads MNHEY; CDR2 reads SVGAGI. The ends were cut back, 6 bases at V and 8 bases at J, with 16 bases in the middle. The CDR3 loop reads CASRPTGIREKLFF. CDR3 DNA: TGTGCCAGCAGACCCACAGGGATCCGCGAAAAACTGTTTTTT.

The table lists this clone with a few counts. The chain is built from TRBV25-1 and TRBJ1-4; D call uncertain. Germline loops: CDR1 MGHDK, CDR2 SYGVNS. Trimming left V 1 base short and J 7 bases short, with 4 bases between. The CDR3 loop spans 12 amino acids. The DNA for the CDR3 is TGTGCCAGCAGTGAATCAACTGAAAAACTGTTTTTT. Translated: CASSESTEKLFF.

V is TRBV10-3 and J is TRBJ2-5; D is undetermined. This CDR3 contains 13 residues. With 2 bases removed from V and 5 bases from J, the gap between germline ends came to 9 bases. The germline V gene encodes CDR1 ENHRY and CDR2 SYGVKD. DNA for the CDR3: TGTGCCATCAGTGAGAGGGCATTCGAGACCCAGTACTTC. Translation gives CAISERAFETQYF.

This clone occurred a few times. The chain links TRBV5-8 to TRBJ1-5; weak D call: TRBD1 (6 bases). Trimming cost V 0 bases and J 7 bases, with 8 bases left between them. Germline values: CDR1 SGHTS, CDR2 YDEGEE. The CDR3 consists of 13 residues. CDR3 bases: TGTGCCAGCAGCTTGGACAGGGCCCAGCCCCAGCATTTT. Protein product: CASSLDRAQPQHF.

The chain's CDR3 is CASSQEWTANTGELFF. CDR3 nucleotide sequence: TGTGCCAGCAGCCAAGAGTGGACGGCGAACACCGGGGAGCTGTTTTTT. V usage is TRBV4-2 and J usage is TRBJ2-2; no clear D. CDR1 and CDR2 from the germline V gene are LGHNA and YNFKEQ. The CDR3 is 16 amino acids. V dropped 0 bases and J dropped 0 bases, with 8 bases sitting between them.

V is TRBV30 and J is TRBJ2-7; TRBD1 matches 9 bases. The junction had 12 bases not matched to a gene; V was cut back by 0 bases and J by 6 bases. Germline loops: CDR1 GTSNPN, CDR2 SVGIG (reference sequence). The CDR3 covers 16 residues. The CDR3 loop is CAWSVRPGTGSGEQYF. The CDR3 coding sequence is TGTGCCTGGAGTGTACGGCCGGGGACAGGGTCGGGCGAGCAGTACTTC.

This rearrangement joins TRBV6-4 to TRBJ2-6, with D unclear. The CDR3 covers 15 residues. Germline values: CDR1 MRHNA, CDR2 SNTAGT. V lost 7 bases to trimming and J lost 0 bases, with 10 bases between them. In nucleotides, the CDR3 is TGTGCCAGCATAGGCAGTCTCTCTGGGGCCAACGTCCTGACTTTC. Its protein is CASIGSLSGANVLTF.

The chain's CDR3 is CASSIEGQGSETQYF. The CDR3 bases are TGTGCCAGTAGTATAGAGGGACAGGGTTCCGAGACCCAGTACTTC. The chain combines TRBV19 with TRBJ2-5, with 9 bases identical to TRBD1. Germline CDR1 is LNHDA and CDR2 is SQIVND (reference sequence). The length of the CDR3 is 15 residues. After removal of 0 bases from V and 5 bases from J, the junction contained 4 bases not matched to a gene. The variable domain in full, completed from reference TRBV19 and TRBJ2-5, reads DGGITQSPKYLFRKEGQNVTLSCEQNLNHDAMYWYRQDPGQGLRLIYYSQIVNDFQKGDIAEGYSVSREKKESFPLTVTSAQKNPTAFYLCASSIEGQGSETQYFGPGTRLLVL.

The chain is built from TRBV7-9 and TRBJ2-5; D is ambiguous. Germline-derived CDR1 and CDR2 are SEHNR and FQNEAQ (reference sequence). Trimming took off 1 base at V and 1 base at J, with 4 bases between the two ends. This CDR3 has 13 amino acids. For the CDR3, the DNA is TGTGCCAGCAGCTTAGGGGCCCAAGAGACCCAGTACTTC. Translation: CASSLGAQETQYF. The full variable domain, in which reference TRBV7-9 and TRBJ2-5 provide the parts outside the CDR3, is DTGVSQNPRHKITKRGQNVTFRCDPISEHNRLYWYRQTLGQGPEFLTYFQNEAQLEKSRLLSDRFSAERPKGSFSTLEIQRTEQGDSAMYLCASSLGAQETQYFGPGTRLLVL.